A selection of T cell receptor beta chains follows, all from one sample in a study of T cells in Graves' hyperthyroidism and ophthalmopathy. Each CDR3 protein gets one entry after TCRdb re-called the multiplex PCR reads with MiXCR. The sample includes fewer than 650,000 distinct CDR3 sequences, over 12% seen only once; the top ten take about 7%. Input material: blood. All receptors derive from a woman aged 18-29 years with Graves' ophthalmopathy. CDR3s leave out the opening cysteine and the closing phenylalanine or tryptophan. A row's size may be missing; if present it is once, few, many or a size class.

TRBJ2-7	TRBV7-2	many	ATRREGQEEQY
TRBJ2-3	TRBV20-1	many	SARTWPGGATDTQY
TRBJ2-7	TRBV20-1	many	SALGGTVTYEQY
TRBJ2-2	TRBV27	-	ASSQGAGTGELF
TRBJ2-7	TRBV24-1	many	ATGGPSSYEQY
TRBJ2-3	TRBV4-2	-	ASGLEGAGGTDTQY
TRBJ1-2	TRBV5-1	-	ASSPDRGDGYT
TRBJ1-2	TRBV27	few	VSSPKEGGHYGYT
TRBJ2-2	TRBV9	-	ASSTGTNFNTGELF
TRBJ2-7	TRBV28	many	ASSLFPSAEQY